What follows is one T cell receptor (beta chain) and its context. As yet, its antigen is unknown. Germline lookup yields CDR1 MDHEN and CDR2 SYDVKM. The CDR3 has 12 amino acids. V dropped 6 bases and J dropped 9; count of bases not matched to a gene: 4. This sample is drawn from a study of cytomegalovirus exposure and HLA in healthy donors. Overall study results and limits: An analysis done earlier found most TCR beta V segments productive about 87% or about 30% of the time.

The study ran its PCR with 60 Vbeta and 13 Jbeta primers. Assay used: immunoSEQ multiplex PCR; TCRdb lists only in-frame clones, some missing. This sample's table has under 95,000 clones. This clonotype originated in a female donor in good health and CMV-seropositive. V gene TRBV28 combines with J gene TRBJ2-1, with 8 bases matching TRBD2. Sequencing used PBMCs. The CDR3 loop reads CASSLTSGEQFF. In DNA form, the CDR3 reads TGTGCCAGCAGCCTTACTAGCGGTGAGCAGTTCTTC.